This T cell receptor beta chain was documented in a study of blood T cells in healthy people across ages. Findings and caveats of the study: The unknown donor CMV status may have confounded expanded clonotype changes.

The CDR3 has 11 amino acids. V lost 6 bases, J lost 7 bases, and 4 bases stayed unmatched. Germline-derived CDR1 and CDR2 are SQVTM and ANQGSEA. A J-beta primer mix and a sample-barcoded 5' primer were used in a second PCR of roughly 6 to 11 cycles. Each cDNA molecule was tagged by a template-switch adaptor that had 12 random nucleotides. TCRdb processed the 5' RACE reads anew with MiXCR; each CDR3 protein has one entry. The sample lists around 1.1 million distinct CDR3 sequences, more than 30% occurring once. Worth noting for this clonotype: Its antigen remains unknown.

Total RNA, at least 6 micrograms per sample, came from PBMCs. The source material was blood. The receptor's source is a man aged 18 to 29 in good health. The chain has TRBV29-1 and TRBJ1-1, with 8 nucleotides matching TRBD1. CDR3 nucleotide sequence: TGCAGCGTCGGAACAGGGGGTGAAGCTTTCTTT. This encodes CSVGTGGEAFF.